The 30 T cell receptor beta chains given below trace back to one sample, sequenced in a study. TCRdb re-called the 5' RACE reads with MiXCR, one entry per CDR3 protein. The data show roughly 55,000 distinct CDR3 sequences, roughly a quarter seen once. Source material: tumor-infiltrating naive CD4+ T cells sorted from the breast tumor. The subset was: naive CD4+ T cells, CD4+CD45RA+CD25-. The receptors were sampled from a female donor with breast cancer.

There are a few counts of this clonotype. The J gene is TRBJ1-1, the V gene TRBV29-1; D gene unclear. The CDR3 is 14 amino acids. CDR1 SQVTM and CDR2 ANQGSEA come from the germline V gene. V was trimmed by 2 bases and J by 3 bases, leaving 13 bases between them. The CDR3 region has the DNA TGCAGCGTTGAAAAGGAGGGCGGGGACACTGAAGCTTTCTTT. Residues: CSVEKEGGDTEAFF.

This clonotype was recorded at least ten times. This sequence joins TRBV5-1 and TRBJ2-2; 8 bases match TRBD2. The CDR3 covers 14 residues. Germline V CDR1 and CDR2: SGHRS, YFSETQ. J was trimmed by 11 bases and V by 3 bases; bases with no gene match: 9. CDR3 bases: TGCGCCAGCAGCTACTATACCGGGACTAGTGAGCTGTTTTTT. Its translation: CASSYYTGTSELFF.

In its sample, this clonotype was seen many times. The rearrangement uses TRBV7-8 and TRBJ1-2; D not resolved. The CDR3 loop spans 13 amino acids. Germline V gene lookup returns CDR1 SGHVS and CDR2 FQNEAQ. V lost 2 bases and J lost 1, with 5 bases in between. As DNA, the CDR3 is TGTGCCAGCAGCTTAAGGGTTAACTATGGCTACACCTTC. This gives the protein CASSLRVNYGYTF. Based on the CDR3 plus reference TRBV7-8 and TRBJ1-2, the full variable domain is GAGVSQSPRYKVAKRGQDVALRCDPISGHVSLFWYQQALGQGPEFLTYFQNEAQLDKSGLPSDRFFAERPEGSVSTLKIQRTQQEDSAVYLCASSLRVNYGYTFGSGTRLTVV.

This clonotype was picked up many times. The chain uses TRBV4-1 and TRBJ2-1; 8 bases are shared with TRBD2. The CDR3 is 15 residues long. Germline V gene data show CDR1 as MGHRA and CDR2 as YSYEKL. With V trimmed by 0 bases and J by 10 bases, 8 bases remained unmatched. The CDR3 DNA is TGCGCCAGCAGCCAAGACCCGGGAGGGCTGAGGGAGCAGTTCTTC. Translation: CASSQDPGGLREQFF.

V is TRBV5-1 and J is TRBJ1-1; D ambiguous. Trimming removed 0 bases at V and 0 bases at J, with 12 bases between. CDR1 is SGHRS and CDR2 is YFSETQ in the germline V gene. This CDR3 contains 16 residues. The CDR3 bases are TGCGCCAGCAGCTTGGCTAGGATGGGCATGAACACTGAAGCTTTCTTT. Its protein product is CASSLARMGMNTEAFF.

The chain combines TRBV12-3 or TRBV12-4 with TRBJ1-4; no clear D gene. V was trimmed by 6 bases and J by 8 bases, leaving 13 bases between them. This CDR3 is built from 13 residues. The CDR3 is CASRMGVGEKLFF. In nucleotides, the CDR3 is TGTGCCAGCAGAATGGGTGTAGGGGAAAAACTGTTTTTT.

This chain uses TRBV9 with TRBJ2-7, with D possibly matching TRBD2 (5 bases). The ends were cut back, 0 bases at V and 6 bases at J, with 13 bases in the middle. This CDR3 is 14 amino acids long. Germline V gene sequence: CDR1 SGDLS, CDR2 YYNGEE. The CDR3 DNA reads TGTGCCAGCAGCGTAGACCATTCTGGACTCGAGCAGTACTTC. Residues: CASSVDHSGLEQYF.

This clonotype was seen more than once but under ten times. The chain is built from TRBV7-9 and TRBJ1-1; TRBD1 is a possible D gene (6 bases). The germline gives CDR1 SEHNR, CDR2 FQNEAQ (reference sequence). V was clipped by 1 base and J by 8 bases, with 17 bases between them. The CDR3 spans 15 residues. The CDR3 loop reads CASSLGRTANREAFF. CDR3 DNA sequence: TGTGCCAGCAGCTTAGGGAGGACAGCAAACAGAGAAGCTTTCTTT.

This clonotype was picked up a small number of times. This chain links TRBV28 with TRBJ1-2; D gene ambiguous. Trimming took 3 bases from V and 2 from J, leaving 4 bases between them. Per germline, CDR1 MDHEN and CDR2 SYDVKM. The CDR3 length is 12 residues. In DNA, the CDR3 is TGTGCCAGCAGTTTGAACAACTATGGCTACACCTTC. It specifies CASSLNNYGYTF.

This clonotype was counted a few times. V usage is TRBV7-3 and J usage is TRBJ2-6; D gene uncertain. CDR1 is SGHTA and CDR2 is FQGTGA in the germline V gene. Between the trimmed V and J ends, which lost 4 bases and 1 base, there was a span of 14 bases. The CDR3 consists of 17 residues. The DNA of the CDR3 is TGTGCCAGCAGCTCCCCCCTAGATGGGTCTGGGGCCAACGTCCTGACTTTC. This codes for CASSSPLDGSGANVLTF.

This clonotype has more than one count but fewer than ten. The rearrangement uses TRBV30 and TRBJ2-3, with D tentatively TRBD2 (6 bases). CDR3 length: 14 amino acids. From germline, CDR1 is GTSNPN and CDR2 SVGIG (reference sequence). CDR3 bases: TGTGCAACCGTGCGGGGAGAGGGGCCAGATACGCAGTATTTT. Amino acid sequence: CATVRGEGPDTQYF.

This clonotype appeared a few times. CDR3 amino acids: CSARGGRSSYNEQFF. DNA of the CDR3: TGCAGTGCCCGCGGAGGTCGAAGCTCCTACAATGAGCAGTTCTTC. The chain links TRBV20-1 to TRBJ2-1; weak D call: TRBD2 (5 bases). The V end was cut by 6 bases, the J end by 0 bases, with 15 bases between. The CDR3 loop spans 15 amino acids. Germline CDR1 and CDR2: DFQATT and SNEGSKA (reference sequence).

V is TRBV7-9 and J is TRBJ1-2; 7 bases are a match to TRBD1. Germline-derived CDR1 and CDR2 are SEHNR and FQNEAQ (reference sequence). This CDR3 has 14 residues. J was trimmed by 4 bases and V by 6 bases; bases with no gene match: 8. CDR3 protein: CASRSMGQSYGYTF. The CDR3 DNA reads as TGTGCCAGCAGGTCAATGGGACAGAGCTATGGCTACACCTTC.

In its sample, this clonotype was seen many times. The rearrangement links TRBV20-1 to TRBJ2-5; 8 bases map to TRBD2. V shed 0 bases, J shed 6 bases, and the junction held 3 bases outside the gene matches. This CDR3 is built from 13 residues. Germline V gene lookup returns CDR1 DFQATT and CDR2 SNEGSKA (reference sequence). For the CDR3, the DNA is TGCAGTGCTAGAGAGAGCGGGAGTAAGACCCAGTACTTC. This sequence encodes CSARESGSKTQYF.

In this sample, this clonotype turned up a few times. This rearrangement joins TRBV4-1 to TRBJ1-5; D not certain. Trimming took 3 bases from V and 9 from J, leaving 15 bases between them. The CDR3 is 14 amino acids. From germline, CDR1 is MGHRA and CDR2 YSYEKL. The CDR3 DNA sequence: TGCGCCAGCAGCCAGGTCATGGGGAATACGCCCCAGCATTTT. It specifies CASSQVMGNTPQHF.

V gene TRBV12-3 or TRBV12-4 combines with J gene TRBJ1-1; 7 bases are a match to TRBD1. The CDR3 sequence is 16 residues long. The J segment lost 1 base and the V segment lost 3 bases, leaving 8 bases of the junction unmatched. CDR3 residues: CASSLLDRTGNTEAFF. As DNA, the CDR3 is TGTGCCAGCAGTTTGCTAGACCGGACAGGGAACACTGAAGCTTTCTTT.

The chain combines TRBV5-1 with TRBJ1-1; 7 nucleotides align to TRBD1. V gave up 4 bases and J gave up 6 bases; unmatched junction bases: 9. The CDR3 sequence is 14 residues long. Germline V CDR1 and CDR2: SGHRS, YFSETQ. The CDR3 region has the DNA TGCGCCAGCAGCCAGGGGGGGGCGAGCGCTGAAGCTTTCTTT. It is translated as CASSQGGASAEAFF.

In this sample, this clonotype turned up many times. This rearrangement joins TRBV28 to TRBJ2-5; no clear D gene. Per the germline V gene, CDR1 is MDHEN and CDR2 is SYDVKM. V gave up 2 bases and J gave up 5 bases, with 6 bases separating them. The CDR3 has 12 residues. Here the CDR3 DNA reads TGTGCCAGCAGTTTAGACCGGGAGACCCAGTACTTC. Amino acids: CASSLDRETQYF.

The genes are TRBV7-3 and TRBJ2-1; the match to TRBD2 covers 8 bases. CDR1 and CDR2 (germline): SGHTA, FQGTGA. V gave up 5 bases and J gave up 4 bases; unmatched junction bases: 7. The CDR3 totals 15 residues. In DNA form, the CDR3 reads TGTGCCAGCAGCCAAAATAGCGGGGTGTACAATGAGCAGTTCTTC. Translated: CASSQNSGVYNEQFF.

The chain links TRBV27 to TRBJ2-7; D not resolved. Per the germline V gene, CDR1 is MNHEY and CDR2 is SMNVEV (reference sequence). The CDR3 length is 11 residues. With 8 bases removed from V and 4 bases from J, the gap between germline ends came to 9 bases. Written as DNA, the CDR3 is TGTGCCAGCTTTCACAGATACGAGCAGTACTTC. Amino acids: CASFHRYEQYF.

This clonotype has a handful of counts. The V and J genes are TRBV5-1 and TRBJ1-1; D is perhaps TRBD1 (5 bases). Germline CDR1 and CDR2: SGHRS and YFSETQ. Trimming shortened V by 4 bases and J by 1 base, and 17 bases separated the two germline ends. This CDR3 region has 16 residues. CDR3 sequence reads: CASSPRAGLTNTEAFF. The CDR3 coding sequence is TGCGCCAGCAGCCCTAGGGCAGGGTTAACGAACACTGAAGCTTTCTTT.

This clonotype showed up just a few times. The V gene is TRBV6-5, the J gene TRBJ2-5; 12 bases fit TRBD2. Germline V gives CDR1 MNHEY, CDR2 SVGAGI. V was pared by 6 bases and J by 5 bases, with 7 bases of the junction left unmatched. CDR3 size: 15 residues. CDR3 nucleotide sequence: TGTGCCAGCAGACCTAGCGGGAGGGTCGGCGAGACCCAGTACTTC. Translation gives CASRPSGRVGETQYF.

This clonotype was seen only a few times. The J gene is TRBJ2-5, the V gene TRBV29-1; D uncertain. Germline CDR1 and CDR2: SQVTM and ANQGSEA. Between the trimmed V and J ends, which lost 4 bases and 0 bases, there was a span of 12 bases. The CDR3 is made up of 14 amino acids. This chain's CDR3 is CSVGKGSYQETQYF. CDR3 bases: TGCAGCGTTGGAAAGGGATCGTACCAAGAGACCCAGTACTTC.

The V and J genes are TRBV4-1 and TRBJ2-3; D call uncertain. The CDR3 covers 17 residues. The germline V gene has CDR1 MGHRA and CDR2 YSYEKL. Trimming stripped 1 base from V and 3 bases from J, with 17 bases between. The CDR3 loop is CASSQALRQSRTDTQYF. The CDR3 DNA sequence: TGCGCCAGCAGCCAAGCGCTGAGGCAGTCACGGACAGATACGCAGTATTTT.

The chain couples TRBV7-9 to TRBJ2-1; 11 bases map to TRBD2. Trimming at V came to 5 bases and at J to 9 bases, leaving 9 bases not matched to a gene. The germline CDR1 and CDR2 sequences are SEHNR and FQNEAQ (reference sequence). This CDR3 is 15 amino acids long. The CDR3 DNA is TGTGCCAGCAGCCCCGGACTAGCGGGCGCTAGTGAGCAGTTCTTC. Residues: CASSPGLAGASEQFF.

The chain combines TRBV5-4 with TRBJ1-2; D remains ambiguous. V lost 4 bases, J lost 8 bases, and 12 bases lay in between. The CDR3 sequence is 12 residues long. CDR1 is SGHNT and CDR2 is YYREEE in the germline V gene (reference sequence). The CDR3 bases are TGTGCCAGCAGCCTTCCGATGGGAGGCTACACCTTC. Its protein product is CASSLPMGGYTF.

This clonotype has more than one count but fewer than ten. The rearrangement uses TRBV5-1 and TRBJ2-5, with 8 bases matching TRBD2. V was pared by 0 bases and J by 3 bases, with 7 bases of the junction left unmatched. Germline lookup yields CDR1 SGHRS and CDR2 YFSETQ. The CDR3 contains 16 residues. CDR3 protein: CASSLGLISGEETQYF. The CDR3 nucleotides are TGCGCCAGCAGCTTGGGTCTGATTAGCGGGGAAGAGACCCAGTACTTC.

In its sample, this clonotype was seen a few times. The J gene is TRBJ1-1, the V gene TRBV9; possible D gene TRBD1, 5 bases. Between the trimmed V and J ends, which lost 0 bases and 3 bases, there was a span of 9 bases. This CDR3 has 14 amino acids. The germline CDR1 and CDR2 sequences are SGDLS and YYNGEE. Written as DNA, the CDR3 is TGTGCCAGCAGCGTAGCAGGGAGGGACACTGAAGCTTTCTTT. Translated: CASSVAGRDTEAFF.

Only a few counts were recorded for this clonotype. The chain carries TRBV29-1 and TRBJ2-7; D not resolved. CDR1 and CDR2 from the germline V gene are SQVTM and ANQGSEA. V was clipped by 1 base and J by 5 bases, with 9 bases between them. The CDR3 runs to 12 residues. In DNA, the CDR3 is TGCAGCGTTGAAGGTGGGTCTCACGAGCAGTACTTC. Its translation: CSVEGGSHEQYF.

This clonotype was detected a few times. This CDR3 reads CASNRLGDQETQYF. The DNA for the CDR3 is TGTGCCAGCAACAGGCTAGGAGACCAAGAGACCCAGTACTTC. This chain connects TRBV12-3 or TRBV12-4 to TRBJ2-5, with D perhaps matching TRBD1 (5 bases). The length of the CDR3 is 14 residues. Trimming cost V 7 bases and J 0 bases, with 12 bases left between them.